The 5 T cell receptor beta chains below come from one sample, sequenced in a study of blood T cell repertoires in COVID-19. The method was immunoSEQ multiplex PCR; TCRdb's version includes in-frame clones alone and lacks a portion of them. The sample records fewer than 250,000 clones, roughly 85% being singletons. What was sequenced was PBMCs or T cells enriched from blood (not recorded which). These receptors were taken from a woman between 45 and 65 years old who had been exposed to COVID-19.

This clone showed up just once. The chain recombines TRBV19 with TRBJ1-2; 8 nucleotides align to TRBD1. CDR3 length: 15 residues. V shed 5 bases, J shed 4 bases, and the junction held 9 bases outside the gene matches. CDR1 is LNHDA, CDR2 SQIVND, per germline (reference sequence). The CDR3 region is CASSSLRDRLYGYTF. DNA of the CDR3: TGTGCCAGTAGTTCGCTCCGGGACAGGCTCTATGGCTACACCTTC.

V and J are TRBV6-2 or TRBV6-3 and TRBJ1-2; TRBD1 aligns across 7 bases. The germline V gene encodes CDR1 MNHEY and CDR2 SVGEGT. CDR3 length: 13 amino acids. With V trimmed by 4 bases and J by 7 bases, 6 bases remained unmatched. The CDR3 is CASSWRQGIGYTF. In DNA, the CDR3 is TGTGCCAGCAGTTGGCGACAGGGCATTGGCTACACCTTC.

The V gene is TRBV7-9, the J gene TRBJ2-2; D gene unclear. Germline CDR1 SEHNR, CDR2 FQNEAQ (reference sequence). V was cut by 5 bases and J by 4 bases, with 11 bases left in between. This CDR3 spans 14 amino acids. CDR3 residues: CASSLGGSTGELFF. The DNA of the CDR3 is TGTGCCAGCAGCCTAGGCGGAAGCACCGGGGAGCTGTTTTTT. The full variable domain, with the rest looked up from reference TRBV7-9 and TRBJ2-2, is DTGVSQNPRHKITKRGQNVTFRCDPISEHNRLYWYRQTLGQGPEFLTYFQNEAQLEKSRLLSDRFSAERPKGSFSTLEIQRTEQGDSAMYLCASSLGGSTGELFFGEGSRLTVL.

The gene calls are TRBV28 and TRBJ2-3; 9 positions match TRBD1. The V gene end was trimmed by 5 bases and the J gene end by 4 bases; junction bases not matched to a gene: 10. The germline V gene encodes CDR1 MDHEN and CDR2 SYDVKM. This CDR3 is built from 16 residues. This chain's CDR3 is CASSPFGTGQADTQYF. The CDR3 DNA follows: TGTGCCAGCAGTCCCTTTGGGACAGGGCAAGCAGATACGCAGTATTTT.

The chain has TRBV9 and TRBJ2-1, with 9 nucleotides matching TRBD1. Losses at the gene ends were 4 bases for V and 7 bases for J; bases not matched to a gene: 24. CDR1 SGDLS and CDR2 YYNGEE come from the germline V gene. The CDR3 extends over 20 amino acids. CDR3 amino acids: CASSPYPSWTGVGVSNEQFF. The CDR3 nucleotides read TGTGCCAGCAGCCCCTACCCTTCCTGGACAGGGGTGGGTGTTAGTAATGAGCAGTTCTTC. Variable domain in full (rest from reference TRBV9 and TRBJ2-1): DSGVTQTPKHLITATGQRVTLRCSPRSGDLSVYWYQQSLDQGLQFLIQYYNGEERAKGNILERFSAQQFPDLHSELNLSSLELGDSALYFCASSPYPSWTGVGVSNEQFFGPGTRLTVL.